The 4 T cell receptor beta chains below all came from one sample that was sequenced in a study of T cell responses to AZD1222 COVID-19 vaccine. Using immunoSEQ multiplex PCR, the repertoire was profiled, and TCRdb retains in-frame clones only, with some absent. The sample has about 86,000 clones, about nine tenths seen once. The sample here was peripheral blood, taken 28 days after the second AZD1222 dose. Receptors originate from an adult who received the AZD1222 COVID-19 vaccine.

The chain joins TRBV6-5 to TRBJ2-4; possibly TRBD1 or TRBD2 for D (5 bases each). The germline V gene has CDR1 MNHEY and CDR2 SVGAGI. This CDR3 has 15 amino acids. V lost 4 bases and J 8 bases, leaving 18 bases between the germline ends. The CDR3 sequence is CASSFRDRTRDIQYF. DNA of the CDR3: TGTGCCAGCAGTTTCCGGGACCGGACAAGGGACATTCAGTACTTC.

V and J are TRBV28 and TRBJ2-7, with D possibly TRBD1 on 5 matching bases. Trimming took off 5 bases at V and 3 bases at J, with 11 bases between the two ends. Germline V lookup: CDR1 MDHEN, CDR2 SYDVKM. The CDR3 contains 13 residues. CDR3 protein: CASSLGRRYEQYF. In nucleotides, the CDR3 is TGTGCCAGCAGTCTGGGGCGCCGCTACGAGCAGTACTTC.

This clone was detected only a few times. The chain carries TRBV28 and TRBJ1-6; tentative D call: TRBD1 (5 bases). Trimming cost V 3 bases and J 10 bases, with 13 bases left between them. CDR3 length: 14 residues. Germline CDR1 is MDHEN and CDR2 is SYDVKM. DNA of the CDR3: TGTGCCAGCAGTTTGGGGGGAAAGGGCTCACCCCTCCACTTT. This gives the protein CASSLGGKGSPLHF.

This clone appeared once. The V call is TRBV7-3, the J call TRBJ2-3; a weak D match, TRBD1 (6 bases). The germline gives CDR1 SGHTA, CDR2 FQGTGA. Trimming stripped 4 bases from V and 1 base from J, with 12 bases between. The CDR3 is made up of 15 amino acids. CDR3 region: CASSYQGWGTDTQYF. Here the CDR3 DNA reads TGTGCCAGCAGCTACCAGGGGTGGGGCACAGATACGCAGTATTTT.